Listed below are T cell receptor beta chains from one sample, sequenced in a study of PD-1 blockade in classical Hodgkin lymphoma. Profiling relied on immunoSEQ multiplex PCR, and the TCRdb table lists in-frame clones only, not all of them. The data show fewer than 15,000 clones, roughly 86% seen once. The sequenced sample was peripheral blood mononuclear cells (PBMCs), obtained at baseline. The receptors here all came from a human donor with classical Hodgkin lymphoma. The CDR3 runs from the conserved cysteine through the conserved F or W. Fields, in order: CDR3 protein, V gene, J gene.

CDR3 protein: CASSHLLQGPNTEAFF; V gene: TRBV7-2; J gene: TRBJ1-1
CDR3 protein: CASSSSRDSDYNEQFF; V gene: TRBV28; J gene: TRBJ2-1
CDR3 protein: CASSLLRHTNNEQFF; V gene: TRBV5-4; J gene: TRBJ2-1
CDR3 protein: CASSLRLRDRGSQPQHF; V gene: TRBV27; J gene: TRBJ1-5
CDR3 protein: CASSLGVGGKQYF; V gene: TRBV27; J gene: TRBJ2-3
CDR3 protein: CASSLVEGSTDTQYF; V gene: TRBV28; J gene: TRBJ2-3
CDR3 protein: CASTFLGGNTEAFF; V gene: TRBV5-5; J gene: TRBJ1-1
CDR3 protein: CASSPQGGGHEQFF; V gene: TRBV4-2; J gene: TRBJ2-1
CDR3 protein: CASSPDGYGYTF; V gene: TRBV5-4; J gene: TRBJ1-2
CDR3 protein: CASSLTSGNYNEQFF; V gene: TRBV27; J gene: TRBJ2-1
CDR3 protein: CASSQGLVLTPVAKETQYF; V gene: TRBV4-2; J gene: TRBJ2-5
CDR3 protein: CASSRYRTGSTGELFF; V gene: TRBV5-6; J gene: TRBJ2-2
CDR3 protein: CASSGLAGRNNEQFF; V gene: TRBV6-4; J gene: TRBJ2-1
CDR3 protein: CASSEGAIYTQYF; V gene: TRBV6-1; J gene: TRBJ2-3
CDR3 protein: CASSFEGADEKLFF; V gene: TRBV5-1; J gene: TRBJ1-4
CDR3 protein: CAICPRDYNGLGSYNEQFF; V gene: TRBV10-3; J gene: TRBJ2-1
CDR3 protein: CATTGGKQPQHF; V gene: TRBV28; J gene: TRBJ1-5
CDR3 protein: CASSFVGGGSSYEQYF; V gene: TRBV7-9; J gene: TRBJ2-7
CDR3 protein: CASSPTETSTDTQYF; V gene: TRBV6-6; J gene: TRBJ2-3
CDR3 protein: CASSIGDFNSPLHF; V gene: TRBV19; J gene: TRBJ1-6
CDR3 protein: CASSVTEGISNQPQHF; V gene: TRBV2; J gene: TRBJ1-5
CDR3 protein: CASSFESPGLASGELFF; V gene: TRBV27; J gene: TRBJ2-2
CDR3 protein: CASSQTPRTYEQYF; V gene: TRBV6-1; J gene: TRBJ2-7
CDR3 protein: CASSYSETQYF; V gene: TRBV6-6; J gene: TRBJ2-5
CDR3 protein: CASSHGDSPLHF; V gene: TRBV14; J gene: TRBJ1-6
CDR3 protein: CVRSQVGPRTDTQYF; V gene: TRBV7-5; J gene: TRBJ2-3
CDR3 protein: CASSYLGALDTDTQYF; V gene: TRBV6-5; J gene: TRBJ2-3
CDR3 protein: CASSLDWTSANNEQFF; V gene: TRBV5-4; J gene: TRBJ2-1
CDR3 protein: CASSQGDTQYF; V gene: TRBV7-9; J gene: TRBJ2-3
CDR3 protein: CASSFHIGQPNEKLFF; V gene: TRBV28; J gene: TRBJ1-4
CDR3 protein: CASRVGQDEQFF; V gene: TRBV7-9; J gene: TRBJ2-1